This T cell receptor (beta chain) was sequenced in a study of post-analysis software for immune sequencing data. Incorporated into the TCR beta cDNA libraries were unique molecular identifiers, which served to reduce PCR and sequencing biases. TCRdb passed the PCR reads through MiXCR, listing each CDR3 protein once. The table includes about 160,000 distinct CDR3 sequences, 35% to 40% detected once. This CDR3 has 16 residues. V gave up 7 bases and J gave up 11 bases, with 32 bases separating them. Per the germline V gene, CDR1 is SQVTM and CDR2 is ANQGSEA. This material consisted of blood, taken after autologous hematopoietic stem cell transplantation. The chain combines TRBV29-1 with TRBJ2-5; D possibly corresponds to TRBD2 (7 bases). The TCR was taken from a girl aged 5 to 17 with multiple sclerosis. The CDR3 protein is CSAGGLRGRSYNEQYF. The CDR3 nucleotides are TGCAGCGCCGGGGGGCTGCGGGGGAGATCCTACAATGAGCAGTACTTC.